This T cell receptor beta chain was retrieved from a study of T cells after yellow fever vaccination. Looking at the study overall: Low-cell-number fractions underwent preparation using SMART-Seq v4 Ultra Low Input.

TCRdb reprocessed the 5' RACE reads with MiXCR, giving one entry per CDR3 protein. The sample includes some 170,000 distinct CDR3 sequences, approximately 9.9% seen only once; the top ten take around 40%. This clonotype turned up a few times. Its antigen is unknown. The CDR3 loop spans 14 amino acids. Germline CDR1 reads SGDLS; CDR2 reads YYNGEE. V shed 3 bases and J shed 3 bases, with 9 bases lying between them. Study-wide findings and caveats: After the booster, over 95% of CD4 and 88% of CD8 primary-response clones were re-detected.

The sequence came from a man aged 18 to 35 who received the YFV17D yellow fever vaccine. This specimen was CD8+ T cells sorted from PBMCs, taken 45 days after the yellow fever booster vaccination. The rearrangement uses TRBV9 and TRBJ2-2; maybe TRBD2 (6 bases). In nucleotides, the CDR3 is TGTGCCAGCAGCGCAAGGAGGGACACCGGGGAGCTGTTTTTT. Its translation is CASSARRDTGELFF.